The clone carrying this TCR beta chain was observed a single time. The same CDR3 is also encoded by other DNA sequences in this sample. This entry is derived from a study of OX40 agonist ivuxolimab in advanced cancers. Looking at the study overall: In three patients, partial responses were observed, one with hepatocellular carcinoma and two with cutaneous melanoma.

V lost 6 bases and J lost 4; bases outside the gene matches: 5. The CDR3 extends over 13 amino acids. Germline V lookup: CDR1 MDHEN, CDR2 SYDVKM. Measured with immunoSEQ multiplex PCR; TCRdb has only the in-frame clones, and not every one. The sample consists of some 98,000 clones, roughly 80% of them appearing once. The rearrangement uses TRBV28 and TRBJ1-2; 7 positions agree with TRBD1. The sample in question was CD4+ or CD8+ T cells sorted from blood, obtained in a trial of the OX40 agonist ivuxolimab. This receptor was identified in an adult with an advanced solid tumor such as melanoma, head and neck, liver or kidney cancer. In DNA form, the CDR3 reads TGTGCCAGCAGATGGGACAGCACCTATGGCTACACCTTC. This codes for CASRWDSTYGYTF.